This T cell receptor (beta chain) was observed in a study of blood T cell repertoires in COVID-19. For the study at large: The United States, Italy and Spain were the sources of the acute and convalescent COVID-19 samples.

Germline V gene sequence: CDR1 SGHAT, CDR2 FQNNGV. Trimming cost V 4 bases and J 6 bases; bases outside gene matches: 4. The CDR3 covers 15 residues. This clone was seen more than once but under ten times. Assay used: immunoSEQ multiplex PCR; TCRdb lists only in-frame clones, some missing. The table has some 200,000 clones, around 84% seen once. Sequenced input: peripheral blood. V usage is TRBV11-2 and J usage is TRBJ2-3; 13 nucleotides agree with TRBD2. This TCR was recovered from a man between 45 and 60 years old with acute or convalescent COVID-19. The CDR3 DNA is TGTGCCAGCAGCTCACTAGCGGGGGGGGCCGATACGCAGTATTTT. Translation gives CASSSLAGGADTQYF.